One sample yielded the 21 T cell receptor beta chains listed below, sequenced in a study of response to subunit inactivated influenza vaccine. TCRdb re-called the RT-PCR reads through MiXCR, storing one row per CDR3 protein. Of 500,000 to 550,000 distinct CDR3 sequences listed, approximately 6.9% are singletons. Sample: PBMCs from blood, taken about 23 months after vaccination. The receptors originated from a man aged 45-69 years who received an inactivated influenza vaccine.

A remark on this clonotype: A much more abundant neighbour one base away suggests this may be a read error. The chain has TRBV29-1 and TRBJ2-1, with 13 bases lining up with TRBD2. From germline, CDR1 is SQVTM and CDR2 ANQGSEA. The CDR3 extends over 15 amino acids. The CDR3 protein is CSVSTTSGGSNGQFF. The CDR3, as DNA: TGCAGCGTTTCGACGACTAGCGGGGGGTCCAATGGGCAGTTCTTC.

This clonotype appeared a few times. The gene calls are TRBV20-1 and TRBJ2-6; D ambiguous. Germline V gene lookup returns CDR1 DFQATT and CDR2 SNEGSKA (reference sequence). The CDR3 is 17 residues long. V lost 2 bases to trimming and J lost 4 bases, with 18 bases between them. For the CDR3, the DNA is TGCAGTGCTAGAACCCCCTATCGGCGCTCCGGGGCCAACGTCCTGACTTTC. It yields the protein CSARTPYRRSGANVLTF.

The chain combines TRBV7-2 with TRBJ2-5; no firm D call. CDR3 length: 13 amino acids. The V and J ends lost 1 base and 6 bases respectively, with 9 bases between them. Germline CDR1 reads SGHTA; CDR2 reads FQGNSA. CDR3 sequence: CASSLEFRKTQYF. For the CDR3, the DNA is TGTGCCAGCAGCTTAGAATTTAGGAAGACCCAGTACTTC.

The V and J genes are TRBV20-1 and TRBJ2-1; the D gene is possibly TRBD2 (6 bases). The CDR3 loop spans 16 amino acids. Germline-derived CDR1 and CDR2 are DFQATT and SNEGSKA (reference sequence). The V end was cut by 3 bases, the J end by 5 bases, with 20 bases between. The CDR3 DNA reads as TGCAGTGCTAGCCCCGGAGGGGCGGCGAGAAACAATGAGCAGTTCTTC. This sequence encodes CSASPGGAARNNEQFF.

V gene TRBV29-1 combines with J gene TRBJ2-3; 10 bases line up with TRBD1. V dropped 1 base and J dropped 3; count of bases not matched to a gene: 7. The V gene's germline CDR1 is SQVTM and CDR2 ANQGSEA. The CDR3 runs 16 residues. CDR3: CSVEADRGIRTDTQYF. CDR3 bases: TGCAGCGTTGAAGCGGACAGGGGGATTAGGACAGATACGCAGTATTTT.

This clonotype was counted ten times or more. This chain's CDR3 is CASSSGGGPNLVGNIQYF. CDR3 nucleotides: TGTGCCAGCAGTTCAGGGGGCGGGCCGAACCTAGTGGGAAACATTCAGTACTTC. This rearrangement joins TRBV12-3 or TRBV12-4 to TRBJ2-4; 8 bases fit TRBD1. The V segment lost 4 bases and the J segment 6 bases; nucleotides outside the gene matches: 17. The CDR3 is 18 residues long.

The chain uses TRBV15 and TRBJ2-1; 7 bases match TRBD2. V was clipped by 7 bases and J by 6 bases; unmatched bases: 3. CDR1 and CDR2 (germline): LNHNV, YYDKDF (reference sequence). The CDR3 is 12 residues long. CDR3 residues: CATTREGNEQFF. The CDR3 DNA reads TGTGCCACCACCAGGGAGGGCAATGAGCAGTTCTTC.

V and J are TRBV4-3 and TRBJ1-4; possible D gene TRBD1, 5 bases. With 0 bases removed from V and 2 bases from J, the gap between germline ends came to 10 bases. Germline loops: CDR1 LGHNA, CDR2 YSLEER. The CDR3 consists of 16 residues. This CDR3 is CASSQDPGFTNEKLFF. The DNA of the CDR3 is TGCGCCAGCAGCCAAGATCCAGGGTTCACTAATGAAAAACTGTTTTTT.

V is TRBV25-1 and J is TRBJ1-1; 9 nucleotides line up with TRBD1. After removal of 7 bases from V and 5 bases from J, the junction contained 5 bases not matched to a gene. Per germline, CDR1 MGHDK and CDR2 SYGVNS. This CDR3 region has 13 residues. Here the CDR3 reads CASKDRGGTEAFF. CDR3 nucleotides: TGTGCCAGCAAGGACAGGGGCGGTACTGAAGCTTTCTTT.

This clonotype was found many times. The chain has TRBV20-1 and TRBJ2-5, with 9 bases aligning to TRBD2. This CDR3 contains 15 residues. Germline loops: CDR1 DFQATT, CDR2 SNEGSKA (reference sequence). V lost 1 base to trimming and J lost 5 bases; unmatched junction nucleotides: 8. The CDR3 nucleotides are TGCAGTGCTAGAGTGGTTAGCGGGAGAGGGGAGACCCAGTACTTC. Its protein product is CSARVVSGRGETQYF.

This clonotype appeared many times. This chain uses TRBV3-1 with TRBJ1-6; D is unresolved. The CDR3 loop spans 14 amino acids. The germline V gene has CDR1 LGHDT and CDR2 YNNKEL (reference sequence). V gave up 5 bases and J gave up 7 bases, with 12 bases separating them. CDR3 coding DNA: TGTGCCAGCAGCAAAACCCGGGCGAATTCACCCCTCCACTTT. As protein: CASSKTRANSPLHF.

The gene calls are TRBV7-6 and TRBJ2-7; no reliable D call. The CDR3 loop spans 13 amino acids. Germline V gene data show CDR1 as SGHVS and CDR2 as FNYEAQ. Trimming cost V 2 bases and J 6 bases, with 11 bases left between them. The CDR3 protein is CASSLMGVGEQYF. CDR3 DNA sequence: TGTGCCAGCAGCTTAATGGGTGTCGGCGAGCAGTACTTC. The full variable domain, in which reference TRBV7-6 and TRBJ2-7 provide the parts outside the CDR3, is GAGVSQSPRYKVTKRGQDVALRCDPISGHVSLYWYRQALGQGPEFLTYFNYEAQQDKSGLPNDRFSAERPEGSISTLTIQRTEQRDSAMYRCASSLMGVGEQYFGPGTRLTVT.

This clonotype was observed at least ten times. This chain uses TRBV28 with TRBJ2-2; D remains unclear. The length of the CDR3 is 15 residues. Germline V gene sequence: CDR1 MDHEN, CDR2 SYDVKM. V lost 8 bases and J 1 base, leaving 14 bases between the germline ends. This CDR3 reads CASVKRNRNTGELFF. The CDR3 DNA follows: TGTGCCAGCGTAAAAAGGAACAGGAACACCGGGGAGCTGTTTTTT.

This clonotype came up many times. The V call is TRBV7-6, the J call TRBJ1-5, with D hard to call. Deletions cut 2 bases from V and 0 bases from J, with 8 bases between. The CDR3 is 15 amino acids. Germline V CDR1 and CDR2: SGHVS, FNYEAQ. Here the CDR3 reads CASSLMAGSNQPQHF. The CDR3 bases are TGTGCCAGCAGCTTAATGGCAGGTAGCAATCAGCCCCAGCATTTT.

This clonotype was counted ten times or more. The chain carries TRBV5-1 and TRBJ1-3, with no clear D. This CDR3 contains 11 residues. The V gene lost 5 bases and the J gene lost 1 base, with 1 base spanning the gap. CDR1 and CDR2 from the germline V gene are SGHRS and YFSETQ. The CDR3 sequence is CASRSGNTIYF. The CDR3 coding sequence is TGCGCCAGCAGATCTGGAAACACCATATATTTT.

This clonotype was seen repeatedly, ten times or more. The gene calls are TRBV4-1 and TRBJ1-4; D ambiguous. The V gene lost 0 bases and the J gene lost 5 bases, with 10 bases spanning the gap. This CDR3 region has 15 residues. Germline CDR1 MGHRA, CDR2 YSYEKL. Here the CDR3 reads CASSQEQALNEKLFF. CDR3 DNA: TGCGCCAGCAGCCAAGAGCAGGCACTCAATGAAAAACTGTTTTTT.

The chain employs TRBV12-3 or TRBV12-4 and TRBJ2-7, with a weak D call TRBD2 (6 bases). The V end lost 5 bases, the J end lost 2 bases, and 19 bases lay between the germline ends. This CDR3 is 16 amino acids long. CDR3 in DNA: TGTGCCAGCAGTAGCCTTCGGGGCGGGGCGACCTACGAGCAGTACTTC. It is translated as CASSSLRGGATYEQYF.

In this sample, this clonotype turned up a few times. This chain links TRBV4-2 with TRBJ1-1; D remains unclear. The CDR3 has 16 residues. Germline V gene sequence: CDR1 LGHNA, CDR2 YNFKEQ. V shed 1 base and J shed 8 bases, with 20 bases lying between them. The CDR3 reads CASSQGRTFQASEAFF. CDR3 in DNA: TGTGCCAGCAGCCAAGGGAGGACGTTTCAGGCTAGCGAAGCTTTCTTT.

This clonotype was seen a handful of times. The rearrangement joins TRBV3-1 to TRBJ2-5; the D gene is possibly TRBD1 (5 bases). V lost 3 bases and J lost 0, with 8 bases in between. The CDR3 is 14 amino acids. Germline-derived CDR1 and CDR2 are LGHDT and YNNKEL (reference sequence). The chain's CDR3 is CASSHQGNQETQYF. DNA for the CDR3: TGTGCCAGCAGCCATCAGGGTAACCAAGAGACCCAGTACTTC.

J is TRBJ1-4 and V is TRBV7-9, with 8 bases aligning to TRBD1. The CDR3 has 14 residues. The V segment lost 5 bases and the J segment 12 bases; nucleotides outside the gene matches: 11. Germline V gene data show CDR1 as SEHNR and CDR2 as FQNEAQ (reference sequence). The CDR3 region has the DNA TGTGCCAGCAGCACAGGGACAGGATTTAGCGAACTGTTTTTT. Amino acid sequence: CASSTGTGFSELFF. The complete variable domain, with remaining parts taken from reference TRBV7-9 and TRBJ1-4, reads DTGVSQNPRHKITKRGQNVTFRCDPISEHNRLYWYRQTLGQGPEFLTYFQNEAQLEKSRLLSDRFSAERPKGSFSTLEIQRTEQGDSAMYLCASSTGTGFSELFFGSGTQLSVL.

Only a few counts were recorded for this clonotype. The rearrangement joins TRBV4-1 to TRBJ2-7, with 7 bases matching TRBD2. V trimming: 2 bases; J trimming: 3 bases; junction bases outside the gene matches: 7. The CDR3 sequence is 15 residues long. CDR1 MGHRA and CDR2 YSYEKL come from the germline V gene. DNA for the CDR3: TGCGCCAGCAGCCAAAGACTAGCACCTAACTACGAGCAGTACTTC. It is translated as CASSQRLAPNYEQYF.